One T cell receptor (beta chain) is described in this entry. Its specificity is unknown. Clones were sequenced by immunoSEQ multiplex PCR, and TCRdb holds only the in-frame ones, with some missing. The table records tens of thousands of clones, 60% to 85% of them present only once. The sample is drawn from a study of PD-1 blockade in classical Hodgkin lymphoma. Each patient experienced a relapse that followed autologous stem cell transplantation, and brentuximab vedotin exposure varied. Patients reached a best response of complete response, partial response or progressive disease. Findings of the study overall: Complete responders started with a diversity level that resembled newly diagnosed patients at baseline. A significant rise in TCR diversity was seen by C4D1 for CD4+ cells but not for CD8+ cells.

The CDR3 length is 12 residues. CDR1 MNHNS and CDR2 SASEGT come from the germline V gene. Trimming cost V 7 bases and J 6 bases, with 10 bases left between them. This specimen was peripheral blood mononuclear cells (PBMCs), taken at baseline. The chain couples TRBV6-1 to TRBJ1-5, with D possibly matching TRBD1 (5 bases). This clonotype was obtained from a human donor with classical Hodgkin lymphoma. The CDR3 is CASTGLGQPQHF. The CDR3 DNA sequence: TGTGCCAGCACAGGGCTCGGTCAGCCCCAGCATTTT.